A selection of T cell receptor beta chains follows, all from one sample in a study of blood T cell repertoires in COVID-19. Assay: immunoSEQ multiplex PCR; the TCRdb copy retains only in-frame clones and omits some. The sample records 240,000 or so clones, 70% to 75% being singletons. Sample: peripheral blood. These receptors were taken from a woman of 80 years or more with acute or convalescent COVID-19. Both conserved end residues are part of each CDR3. Fields, in order: D gene, V gene, J gene, clone size, CDR3 DNA, CDR3 protein. D genes are given only for firm matches. Not every row has a clone size; where given, it reads once, few, many or a size class.

d_call: .
v_call: TRBV6-6
j_call: TRBJ1-1
clone_size: .
cdr3_nt: TGTGCCAGCAGTGCCCAGGGTGGGGTCACTGAAGCTTTCTTT
cdr3_aa: CASSAQGGVTEAFF

d_call: TRBD1
v_call: TRBV2
j_call: TRBJ2-2
clone_size: once
cdr3_nt: TGTGCCAGCAGTGCTCAGGGACAGAGAAACACCGGGGAGCTGTTTTTT
cdr3_aa: CASSAQGQRNTGELFF

d_call: .
v_call: TRBV19
j_call: TRBJ2-3
clone_size: .
cdr3_nt: TGTGCCAGTGGGCCCGCGACAGATACGCAGTATTTT
cdr3_aa: CASGPATDTQYF

d_call: TRBD2
v_call: TRBV5-1
j_call: TRBJ2-5
clone_size: .
cdr3_nt: TGCGCCAGCAGTTCAGACTCTAGCGGGTCGGGGACTCTCCAGTACTTC
cdr3_aa: CASSSDSSGSGTLQYF

d_call: .
v_call: TRBV18
j_call: TRBJ1-2
clone_size: .
cdr3_nt: TGTGCCAGCTCACCGATACAGGGTATAGACTATGGCTACACCTTC
cdr3_aa: CASSPIQGIDYGYTF

d_call: .
v_call: TRBV5-1
j_call: TRBJ1-2
clone_size: .
cdr3_nt: TGCGCCAGCAGCCGCGGGGGCGACGGCCCTATGGGAGGCTACACCTTC
cdr3_aa: CASSRGGDGPMGGYTF

d_call: .
v_call: TRBV28
j_call: TRBJ1-2
clone_size: .
cdr3_nt: TGTGCCAGCAGTTTGGTTAGGGGGTTAGATGGCTACACCTTC
cdr3_aa: CASSLVRGLDGYTF

d_call: TRBD1
v_call: TRBV19
j_call: TRBJ2-3
clone_size: few
cdr3_nt: TGTGCCAGTAAGACAGGGGGCACAGATACGCAGTATTTT
cdr3_aa: CASKTGGTDTQYF

d_call: TRBD1
v_call: TRBV2
j_call: TRBJ1-3
clone_size: few
cdr3_nt: TGTGCCAGCAGTGATTGGAGGACAGGCGTCAACACCATATATTTT
cdr3_aa: CASSDWRTGVNTIYF

d_call: TRBD1
v_call: TRBV6-1
j_call: TRBJ2-7
clone_size: .
cdr3_nt: TGTGCCAGCAGTGAAGGTATAGGGACAGCAACCTACGAGCAGTACTTC
cdr3_aa: CASSEGIGTATYEQYF

d_call: TRBD2
v_call: TRBV5-4
j_call: TRBJ2-7
clone_size: few
cdr3_nt: TGTGCCAGCAGCATAACGGGACTAGCGGGTTTCGAGCAGTACTTC
cdr3_aa: CASSITGLAGFEQYF

d_call: .
v_call: TRBV24-1
j_call: TRBJ1-2
clone_size: .
cdr3_nt: TGTGCCACCAGTGATTTGTTTCAGGGAAGAGGTGGCTACACCTTC
cdr3_aa: CATSDLFQGRGGYTF

d_call: .
v_call: TRBV5-6
j_call: TRBJ1-3
clone_size: .
cdr3_nt: TGTGCCAGCAGCTTGAAAGGCTGGGGCAGTCACTCTGGAAACACCATATATTTT
cdr3_aa: CASSLKGWGSHSGNTIYF

d_call: .
v_call: TRBV25-1
j_call: TRBJ1-1
clone_size: many
cdr3_nt: TGTGCCAGCAGTGAATATGACAGCCTCATGAACACTGAAGCTTTCTTT
cdr3_aa: CASSEYDSLMNTEAFF

d_call: .
v_call: TRBV5-6
j_call: TRBJ2-2
clone_size: .
cdr3_nt: TGTGCCAGCAGCGTACGTGGCCGCGGGGAGCTGTTTTTT
cdr3_aa: CASSVRGRGELFF

d_call: TRBD2
v_call: TRBV19
j_call: TRBJ2-7
clone_size: once
cdr3_nt: TGTGCCAGTAGTACCTCTAGCGGGAGTCCCTACGAGCAGTACTTC
cdr3_aa: CASSTSSGSPYEQYF

d_call: TRBD1
v_call: TRBV3-1/TRBV3-2
j_call: TRBJ1-1
clone_size: .
cdr3_nt: TGTGCCAGCAGCCCGCTGGACAGGGGGAACACTGAAGCTTTCTTT
cdr3_aa: CASSPLDRGNTEAFF

d_call: .
v_call: TRBV5-4
j_call: TRBJ1-1
clone_size: .
cdr3_nt: TGTGCCAGCAGCGATACCGGGTCCTGGAACACTGAAGCTTTCTTT
cdr3_aa: CASSDTGSWNTEAFF

d_call: TRBD1
v_call: TRBV5-1
j_call: TRBJ2-2
clone_size: once
cdr3_nt: TGCGCCAGCAGCCCAACCCCGGGACAGCCCTCTCGGGAGCTGTTTTTT
cdr3_aa: CASSPTPGQPSRELFF

d_call: .
v_call: TRBV5-1
j_call: TRBJ2-2
clone_size: .
cdr3_nt: TGCGCCAGCAGCTTGTTGGGGCAGGGCACCGGGGAGCTGTTTTTT
cdr3_aa: CASSLLGQGTGELFF

d_call: .
v_call: TRBV19
j_call: TRBJ1-2
clone_size: .
cdr3_nt: TGTGCCACCCACCGGGGTTTGAACTATGGCTACACCTTC
cdr3_aa: CATHRGLNYGYTF

d_call: TRBD2
v_call: TRBV3-1/TRBV3-2
j_call: TRBJ2-3
clone_size: .
cdr3_nt: TGTGCCAGCAGCCAAGACCCCACTAGCGGGGGTGCAGATACGCAGTATTTT
cdr3_aa: CASSQDPTSGGADTQYF

d_call: .
v_call: TRBV27
j_call: TRBJ2-7
clone_size: .
cdr3_nt: TGTGCCAGCAGTTTCAACGACAGGAAAGAGCAGTACTTC
cdr3_aa: CASSFNDRKEQYF

d_call: TRBD1
v_call: TRBV10-2
j_call: TRBJ1-1
clone_size: .
cdr3_nt: TGCGCCAGCAGGTTTTACCGACAGGGCGGCCCTGAAGCTTTCTTT
cdr3_aa: CASRFYRQGGPEAFF

d_call: TRBD1
v_call: TRBV6-5
j_call: TRBJ1-2
clone_size: .
cdr3_nt: TGTGCCAGCACTCGGACAGGGGCAGGTGGCTACACCTTC
cdr3_aa: CASTRTGAGGYTF

d_call: TRBD1
v_call: TRBV9
j_call: TRBJ2-3
clone_size: .
cdr3_nt: TGTGCCAGCAGGCCAGGGACAGCCCGCACAGATACGCAGTATTTT
cdr3_aa: CASRPGTARTDTQYF

d_call: .
v_call: TRBV12-3/TRBV12-4
j_call: TRBJ2-7
clone_size: few
cdr3_nt: TGTGCCAGCAAGAGGCAGGGAACATACGAGCAGTACTTC
cdr3_aa: CASKRQGTYEQYF

d_call: .
v_call: TRBV25-1
j_call: TRBJ1-1
clone_size: few
cdr3_nt: TGTGCCAGCAGTGAATACAAGGGGGGGATGAACACTGAAGCTTTCTTT
cdr3_aa: CASSEYKGGMNTEAFF

d_call: TRBD2
v_call: TRBV4-2
j_call: TRBJ2-5
clone_size: few
cdr3_nt: TGTGCCAGCAGCCAAGATCGGCGCGCGGGGGTGACCCAGTACTTC
cdr3_aa: CASSQDRRAGVTQYF

d_call: TRBD1
v_call: TRBV2
j_call: TRBJ2-1
clone_size: .
cdr3_nt: TGTGCCAGCAGTGTACAGGGGGTGTACAATGAGCAGTTCTTC
cdr3_aa: CASSVQGVYNEQFF

d_call: TRBD1
v_call: TRBV5-1
j_call: TRBJ1-6
clone_size: .
cdr3_nt: TGCGCCAGCAGAGGGACAGGGGCCAATTCACCCCTCCACTTT
cdr3_aa: CASRGTGANSPLHF

d_call: .
v_call: TRBV19
j_call: TRBJ1-1
clone_size: .
cdr3_nt: TGTGCCAGTAGTTCAACGACAGATTTCAAAGCTTTCTTT
cdr3_aa: CASSSTTDFKAFF

d_call: .
v_call: TRBV2
j_call: TRBJ1-2
clone_size: .
cdr3_nt: TGTGCCAGCAGTGGCACGGGGGGCGGATTAAGGAACTATGGCTACACCTTC
cdr3_aa: CASSGTGGGLRNYGYTF

d_call: TRBD1
v_call: TRBV9
j_call: TRBJ2-5
clone_size: once
cdr3_nt: TGTGCCAGCAGCACGGGACAGGGAAAAGAGACCCAGTACTTC
cdr3_aa: CASSTGQGKETQYF

d_call: TRBD1
v_call: TRBV13
j_call: TRBJ1-3
clone_size: many
cdr3_nt: TGTGCCAGCAGCTCCCCCGGCAGGGGGGCTGGAAACACCATATATTTT
cdr3_aa: CASSSPGRGAGNTIYF

d_call: .
v_call: TRBV15
j_call: TRBJ1-1
clone_size: .
cdr3_nt: TGTGCCACCAGCAGAGATGGTAAGGTCGGGGGGCTTATTGAAGCTTTCTTT
cdr3_aa: CATSRDGKVGGLIEAFF

d_call: .
v_call: TRBV3-1/TRBV3-2
j_call: TRBJ1-4
clone_size: .
cdr3_nt: TGTGCCAGCAGCCAAGATAACGGGGGGCGAAATAATGAAAAACTGTTTTTT
cdr3_aa: CASSQDNGGRNNEKLFF

d_call: .
v_call: TRBV11-2
j_call: TRBJ2-7
clone_size: few
cdr3_nt: TGTGCCAGCAGCCCCCGGTCCTACGAGCAGTACTTC
cdr3_aa: CASSPRSYEQYF

d_call: .
v_call: TRBV10-2
j_call: TRBJ2-2
clone_size: few
cdr3_nt: TGCGCCAGCAGTGAGTCGCCTAAGGGGACCGGGGAGCTGTTTTTT
cdr3_aa: CASSESPKGTGELFF

d_call: .
v_call: TRBV5-6
j_call: TRBJ2-2
clone_size: once
cdr3_nt: TGTGCCAGCAAGGAGGGCGGGGCCGGGGAGCTGTTTTTT
cdr3_aa: CASKEGGAGELFF

d_call: .
v_call: TRBV18
j_call: TRBJ2-2
clone_size: .
cdr3_nt: TGTGCCAGCTCACCGGACAGGAACACCGGGGAGCTGTTTTTT
cdr3_aa: CASSPDRNTGELFF

d_call: .
v_call: TRBV13
j_call: TRBJ2-7
clone_size: .
cdr3_nt: TGTGCCAGCAGCCGTAGCTCCTACGAGCAGTACTTC
cdr3_aa: CASSRSSYEQYF

d_call: TRBD2
v_call: TRBV10-2
j_call: TRBJ2-2
clone_size: few
cdr3_nt: TGCGCCAGCAGTCTCCCCCGGGGGGTCGGGGAGCTGTTTTTT
cdr3_aa: CASSLPRGVGELFF

d_call: .
v_call: TRBV5-1
j_call: TRBJ2-7
clone_size: .
cdr3_nt: TGCGCCAGCAGCGCCCAGTTAAACTACGAGCAGTACTTC
cdr3_aa: CASSAQLNYEQYF

d_call: TRBD1
v_call: TRBV27
j_call: TRBJ1-2
clone_size: .
cdr3_nt: TGTGCCAGCAGTTTAGGGTACGAGGGGGCAGGAGGCTACACCTTC
cdr3_aa: CASSLGYEGAGGYTF

d_call: TRBD1
v_call: TRBV5-1
j_call: TRBJ2-1
clone_size: once
cdr3_nt: TGCGCCAGCAGCACCGGGACAGGTGGGACACATGAACAGTTCTTC
cdr3_aa: CASSTGTGGTHEQFF

d_call: .
v_call: TRBV3-1/TRBV3-2
j_call: TRBJ1-1
clone_size: .
cdr3_nt: TGTGCCAGCAGCCAAGATATGGGCGTCCCTGAAGCTTTCTTT
cdr3_aa: CASSQDMGVPEAFF

d_call: TRBD2
v_call: TRBV3-1/TRBV3-2
j_call: TRBJ2-5
clone_size: .
cdr3_nt: TGTGCCAGCACCCCTCGAACGTCTAGCGGGGGGAGGGAGACCCAGTACTTC
cdr3_aa: CASTPRTSSGGRETQYF

d_call: .
v_call: TRBV4-3
j_call: TRBJ1-1
clone_size: .
cdr3_nt: TGCGCCAGCAGCCAAGTGGGGGGGTGGGACACTGAAGCTTTCTTT
cdr3_aa: CASSQVGGWDTEAFF

d_call: .
v_call: TRBV5-8
j_call: TRBJ1-1
clone_size: .
cdr3_nt: TGTGCCAGCAGCTTCGAGCGGACGTCTGAAGCTTTCTTT
cdr3_aa: CASSFERTSEAFF

d_call: .
v_call: TRBV7-2
j_call: TRBJ1-1
clone_size: .
cdr3_nt: TGTGCCAGCAGGTATTCAGGGGTAGCTGAAGCTTTCTTT
cdr3_aa: CASRYSGVAEAFF

d_call: TRBD1
v_call: TRBV14
j_call: TRBJ1-1
clone_size: .
cdr3_nt: TGTGCCAGCAGCCAAGGGAGTCAGGGGGCAAAGGCTTTCTTT
cdr3_aa: CASSQGSQGAKAFF

d_call: TRBD1
v_call: TRBV5-4
j_call: TRBJ2-1
clone_size: .
cdr3_nt: TGTGCCAGCAGCCGGACAGGGGGCGATGAGCAGTTCTTC
cdr3_aa: CASSRTGGDEQFF